This T cell receptor beta chain was obtained from a study of T cell responses to AZD1222 COVID-19 vaccine. Overall study results and limits: The number of AZD1222 recipients seropositive at baseline was only 6 or 7.

Germline values: CDR1 SGHTA, CDR2 FQGNSA. The V end lost 0 bases, the J end lost 4 bases, and 6 bases lay between the germline ends. CDR3 length: 13 amino acids. Clones were read by immunoSEQ multiplex PCR, and TCRdb kept only the in-frame ones, dropping some. The table shows approximately 99,000 clones, with approximately 89% occurring only once. Worth noting for this clone: What it recognizes is unknown.

This sequence joins TRBV7-2 and TRBJ1-2, with D unclear. This receptor was identified in an adult in good health. The input for sequencing was peripheral blood, taken on day 0 of MenACWY control vaccination. The CDR3 loop reads CASSLAESYGYTF. The CDR3 DNA reads as TGTGCCAGCAGCTTAGCAGAGAGCTATGGCTACACCTTC.